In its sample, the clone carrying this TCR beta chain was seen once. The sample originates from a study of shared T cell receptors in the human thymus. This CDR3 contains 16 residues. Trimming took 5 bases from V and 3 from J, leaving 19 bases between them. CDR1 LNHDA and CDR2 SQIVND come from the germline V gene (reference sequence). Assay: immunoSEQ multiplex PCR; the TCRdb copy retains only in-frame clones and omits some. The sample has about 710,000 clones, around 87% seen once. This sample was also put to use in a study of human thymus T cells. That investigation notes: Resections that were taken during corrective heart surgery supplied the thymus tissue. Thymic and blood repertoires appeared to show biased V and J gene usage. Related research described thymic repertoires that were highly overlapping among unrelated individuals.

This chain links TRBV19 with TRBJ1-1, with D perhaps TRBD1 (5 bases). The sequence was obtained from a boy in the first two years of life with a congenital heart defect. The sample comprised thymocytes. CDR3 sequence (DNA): TGTGCCAGTAGTTGGGCAGGGAAAGGGTTGGACACTGAAGCTTTCTTT. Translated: CASSWAGKGLDTEAFF.